This T cell receptor beta chain was recovered during a study of blood T cell repertoires in COVID-19. Study-wide context: COVID-19 samples collected from the United States, Italy and Spain covered acute and convalescent phases. T cells, B-cell-depleted T cells, or PBMCs supplied cDNA or gDNA.

As handled by the study authors: Estimated nucleated cell counts came from reference gene primer amplification. Method: immunoSEQ multiplex PCR; TCRdb's copy keeps in-frame clones and lacks some. From that table come the V and J calls and clone size; the DNA was used to work out D and trimming. The data hold 150,000 to 200,000 clones, with approximately 91% observed a single time. CDR1 is SGHNT, CDR2 YYREEE, per germline (reference sequence). Trimming removed 4 bases at V and 3 bases at J, with 19 bases between. The CDR3 contains 16 residues. This sequence originates from a man between 18 and 35 years old with acute or convalescent COVID-19. V and J are TRBV5-4 and TRBJ2-5, with D maybe TRBD2 (5 bases). The sample was peripheral blood. As DNA, the CDR3 is TGTGCCAGCAGCCAATACCCCGAAACGGGGAAAGAGACCCAGTACTTC. Protein product: CASSQYPETGKETQYF.